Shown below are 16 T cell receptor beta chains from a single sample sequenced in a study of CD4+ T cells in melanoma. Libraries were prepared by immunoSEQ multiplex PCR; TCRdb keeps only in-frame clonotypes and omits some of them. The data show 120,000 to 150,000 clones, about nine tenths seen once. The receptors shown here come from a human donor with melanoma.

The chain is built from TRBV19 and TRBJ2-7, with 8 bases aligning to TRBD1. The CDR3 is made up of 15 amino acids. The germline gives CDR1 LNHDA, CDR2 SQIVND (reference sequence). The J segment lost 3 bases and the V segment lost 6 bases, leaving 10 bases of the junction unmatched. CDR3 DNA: TGTGCCAGTAGCGCCGCTCCCGGACAGGGCTACGAGCAGTACTTC. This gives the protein CASSAAPGQGYEQYF.

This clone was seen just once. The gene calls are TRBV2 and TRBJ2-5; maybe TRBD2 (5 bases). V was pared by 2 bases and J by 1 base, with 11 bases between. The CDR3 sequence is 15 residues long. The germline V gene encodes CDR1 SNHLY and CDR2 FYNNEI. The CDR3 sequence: CASSELTDFQETQYF. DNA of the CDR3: TGTGCCAGCAGTGAACTCACGGACTTCCAAGAGACCCAGTACTTC.

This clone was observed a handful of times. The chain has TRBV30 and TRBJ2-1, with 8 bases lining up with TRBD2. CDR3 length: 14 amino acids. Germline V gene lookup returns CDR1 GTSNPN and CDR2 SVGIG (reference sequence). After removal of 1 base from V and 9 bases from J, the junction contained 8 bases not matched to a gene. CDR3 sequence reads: CAWSARGGDLEQFF. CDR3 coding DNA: TGTGCCTGGAGTGCACGGGGGGGGGACCTTGAGCAGTTCTTC.

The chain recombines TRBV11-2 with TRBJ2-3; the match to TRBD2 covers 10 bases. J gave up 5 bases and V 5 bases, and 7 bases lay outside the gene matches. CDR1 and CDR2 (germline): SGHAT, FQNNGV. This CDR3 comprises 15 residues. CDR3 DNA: TGTGCCAGCAGCCGCACTAGCGGGGCCGGAGATACGCAGTATTTT. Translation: CASSRTSGAGDTQYF. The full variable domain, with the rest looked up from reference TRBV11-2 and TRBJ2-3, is EAGVAQSPRYKIIEKRQSVAFWCNPISGHATLYWYQQILGQGPKLLIQFQNNGVVDDSQLPKDRFSAERLKGVDSTLKIQPAKLEDSAVYLCASSRTSGAGDTQYFGPGTRLTVL.

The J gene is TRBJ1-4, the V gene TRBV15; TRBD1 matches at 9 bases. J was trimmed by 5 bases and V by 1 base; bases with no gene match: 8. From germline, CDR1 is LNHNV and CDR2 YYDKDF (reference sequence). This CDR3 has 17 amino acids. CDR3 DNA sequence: TGTGCCACCAGCAGAGCGGACAGGGGCTTGGGGAATGAAAAACTGTTTTTT. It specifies CATSRADRGLGNEKLFF.

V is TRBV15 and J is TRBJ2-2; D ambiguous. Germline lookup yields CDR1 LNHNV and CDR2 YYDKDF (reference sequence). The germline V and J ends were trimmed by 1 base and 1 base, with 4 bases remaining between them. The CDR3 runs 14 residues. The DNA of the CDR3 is TGTGCCACCAGCAGAGGGCGGAACACCGGGGAGCTGTTTTTT. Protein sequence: CATSRGRNTGELFF. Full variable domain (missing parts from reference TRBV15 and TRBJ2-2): DAMVIQNPRYQVTQFGKPVTLSCSQTLNHNVMYWYQQKSSQAPKLLFHYYDKDFNNEADTPDNFQSRRPNTSFCFLDIRSPGLGDTAMYLCATSRGRNTGELFFGEGSRLTVL.

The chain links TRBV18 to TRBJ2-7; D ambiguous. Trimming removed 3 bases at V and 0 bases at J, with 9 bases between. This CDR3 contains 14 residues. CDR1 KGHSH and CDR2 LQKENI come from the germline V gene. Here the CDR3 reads CASSPPSSSYEQYF. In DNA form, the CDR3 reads TGTGCCAGCTCACCTCCATCGAGCTCCTACGAGCAGTACTTC.

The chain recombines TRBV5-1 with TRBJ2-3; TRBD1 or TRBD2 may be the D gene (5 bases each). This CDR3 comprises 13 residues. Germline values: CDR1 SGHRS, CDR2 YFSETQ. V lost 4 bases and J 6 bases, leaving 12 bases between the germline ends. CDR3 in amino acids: CASSRAGTDTQYF. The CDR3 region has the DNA TGCGCCAGCAGCCGGGCAGGGACGGATACGCAGTATTTT.

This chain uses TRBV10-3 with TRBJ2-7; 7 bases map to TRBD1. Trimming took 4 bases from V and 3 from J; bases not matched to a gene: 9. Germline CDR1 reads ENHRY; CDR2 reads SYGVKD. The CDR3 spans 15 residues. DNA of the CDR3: TGTGCCATCAGTGGTCGACAGGGTGCGATCTACGAGCAGTACTTC. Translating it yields CAISGRQGAIYEQYF.

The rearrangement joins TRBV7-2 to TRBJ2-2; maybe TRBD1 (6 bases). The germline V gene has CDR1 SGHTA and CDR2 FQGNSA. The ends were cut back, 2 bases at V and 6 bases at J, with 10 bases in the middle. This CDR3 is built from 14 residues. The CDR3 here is CASSLRQASGELFF. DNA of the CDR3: TGTGCCAGCAGCTTAAGACAGGCATCCGGGGAGCTGTTTTTT.

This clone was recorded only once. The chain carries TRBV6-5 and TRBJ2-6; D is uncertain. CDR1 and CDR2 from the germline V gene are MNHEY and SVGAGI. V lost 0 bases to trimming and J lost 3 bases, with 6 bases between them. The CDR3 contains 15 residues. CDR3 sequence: CASSYSWYGANVLTF. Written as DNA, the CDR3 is TGTGCCAGCAGTTACTCGTGGTATGGGGCCAACGTCCTGACTTTC.

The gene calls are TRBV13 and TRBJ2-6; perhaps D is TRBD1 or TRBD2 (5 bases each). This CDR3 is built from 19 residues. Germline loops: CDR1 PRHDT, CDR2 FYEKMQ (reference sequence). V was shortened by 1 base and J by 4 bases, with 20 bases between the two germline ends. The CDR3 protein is CASSLEGDGWKEGANVLTF. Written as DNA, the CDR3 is TGTGCCAGCAGCTTAGAAGGGGACGGCTGGAAAGAAGGGGCCAACGTCCTGACTTTC.

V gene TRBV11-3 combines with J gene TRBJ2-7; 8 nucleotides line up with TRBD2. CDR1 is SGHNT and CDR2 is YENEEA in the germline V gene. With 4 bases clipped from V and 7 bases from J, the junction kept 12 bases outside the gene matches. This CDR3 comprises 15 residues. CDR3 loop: CASSSPWSGGGEQYF. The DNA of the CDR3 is TGTGCCAGCAGCTCACCGTGGAGCGGGGGTGGAGAGCAGTACTTC.

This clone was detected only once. The CDR3 nucleotides are TGTGCCAGCAGCTTAGCTTCATCACCAGAGTACGAGCAGTACTTC. Translation: CASSLASSPEYEQYF. This chain uses TRBV7-9 with TRBJ2-7; D unresolved. The germline V and J ends were trimmed by 0 bases and 4 bases, with 13 bases remaining between them. The CDR3 runs to 15 residues. The germline V gene has CDR1 SEHNR and CDR2 FQNEAQ (reference sequence).

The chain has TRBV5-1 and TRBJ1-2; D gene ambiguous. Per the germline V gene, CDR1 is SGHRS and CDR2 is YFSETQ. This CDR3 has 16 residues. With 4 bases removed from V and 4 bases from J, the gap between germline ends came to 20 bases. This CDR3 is CASSLDVSTLGYGYTF. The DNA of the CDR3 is TGCGCCAGCAGCCTAGACGTCTCGACACTGGGCTATGGCTACACCTTC.

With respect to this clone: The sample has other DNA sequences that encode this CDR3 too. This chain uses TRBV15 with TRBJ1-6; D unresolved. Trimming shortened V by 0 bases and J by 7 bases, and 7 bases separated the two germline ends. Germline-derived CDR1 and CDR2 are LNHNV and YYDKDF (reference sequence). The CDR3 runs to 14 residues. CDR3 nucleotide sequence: TGTGCCACCAGCAGAGATCCAGAAAATTCACCCCTCCACTTT. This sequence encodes CATSRDPENSPLHF.